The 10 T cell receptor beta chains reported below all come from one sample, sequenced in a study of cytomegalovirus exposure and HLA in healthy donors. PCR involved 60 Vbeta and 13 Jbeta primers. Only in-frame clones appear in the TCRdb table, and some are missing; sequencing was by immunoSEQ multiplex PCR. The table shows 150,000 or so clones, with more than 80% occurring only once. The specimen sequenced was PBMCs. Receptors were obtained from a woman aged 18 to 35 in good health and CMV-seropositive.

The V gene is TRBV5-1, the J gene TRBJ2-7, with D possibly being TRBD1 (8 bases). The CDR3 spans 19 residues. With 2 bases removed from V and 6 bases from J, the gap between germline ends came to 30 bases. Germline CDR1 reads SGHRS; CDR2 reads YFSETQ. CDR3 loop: CASSFLGGTGPNLRVEQYF. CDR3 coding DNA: TGCGCCAGCAGCTTTTTGGGGGGGACAGGACCCAATTTGAGGGTCGAGCAGTACTTC.

The CDR3 bases are TGTGCCAGCAGCTTCCGGAGGGACTCTGCAACTAATGAAAAACTGTTTTTT. Translated, it gives CASSFRRDSATNEKLFF. J is TRBJ1-4 and V is TRBV27; TRBD1 is a possible D gene (5 bases). This CDR3 has 17 amino acids. Germline assignment: CDR1 MNHEY and CDR2 SMNVEV (reference sequence). V was shortened by 6 bases and J by 0 bases, with 17 bases between the two germline ends.

The CDR3 coding sequence is TGTGCCAGCAGCCTAGAGGGACAGCTCGCCTACGAGCAGTACTTC. This gives the protein CASSLEGQLAYEQYF. The chain has TRBV7-9 and TRBJ2-7; 7 bases are a match to TRBD1. Unmatched junction bases numbered 9, after V lost 5 bases and J lost 2 bases. The CDR3 covers 15 residues. From germline, CDR1 is SEHNR and CDR2 FQNEAQ (reference sequence).

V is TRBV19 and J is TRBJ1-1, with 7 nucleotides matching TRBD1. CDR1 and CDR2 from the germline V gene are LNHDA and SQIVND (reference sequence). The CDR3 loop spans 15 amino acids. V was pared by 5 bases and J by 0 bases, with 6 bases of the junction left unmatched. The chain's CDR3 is CASSPRGGLNTEAFF. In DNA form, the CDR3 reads TGTGCCAGTAGTCCCCGAGGGGGCTTGAACACTGAAGCTTTCTTT.

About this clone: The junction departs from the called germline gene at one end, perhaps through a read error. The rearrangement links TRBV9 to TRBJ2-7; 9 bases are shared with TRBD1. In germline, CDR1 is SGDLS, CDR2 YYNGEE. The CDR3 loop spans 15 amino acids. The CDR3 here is CASSEGQGPSSEQYF. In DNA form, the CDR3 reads TGTGCCAGCAGCGAGGGACAGGGCCCCTCCTCCGAGCAGTACTTC.

The DNA for the CDR3 is TGCGCCAGCAGCGGGGGAGGGGGGGCTGGCACTGAAGCTTTCTTT. Encoded protein: CASSGGGGAGTEAFF. V is TRBV5-1 and J is TRBJ1-1, with a possible D match to TRBD1 (6 bases). This CDR3 is 15 amino acids long. CDR1 SGHRS and CDR2 YFSETQ come from the germline V gene. V was pared by 4 bases and J by 4 bases, with 17 bases between.

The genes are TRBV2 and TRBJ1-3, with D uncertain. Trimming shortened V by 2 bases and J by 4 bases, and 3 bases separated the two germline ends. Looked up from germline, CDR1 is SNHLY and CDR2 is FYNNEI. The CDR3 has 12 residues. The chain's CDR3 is CASSELGNTIYF. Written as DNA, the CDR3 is TGTGCCAGCAGTGAACTAGGAAACACCATATATTTT.

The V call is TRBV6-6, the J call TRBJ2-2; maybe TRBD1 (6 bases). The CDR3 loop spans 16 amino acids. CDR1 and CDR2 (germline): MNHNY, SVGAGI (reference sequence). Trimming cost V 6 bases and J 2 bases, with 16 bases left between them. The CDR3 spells CASSRDISANTGELFF. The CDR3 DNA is TGTGCCAGCAGCCGGGACATATCGGCAAACACCGGGGAGCTGTTTTTT.

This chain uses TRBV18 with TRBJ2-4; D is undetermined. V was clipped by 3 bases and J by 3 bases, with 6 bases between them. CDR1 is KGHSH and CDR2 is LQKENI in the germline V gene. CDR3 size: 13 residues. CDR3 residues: CASSPSDKNIQYF. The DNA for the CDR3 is TGTGCCAGCTCACCTTCAGACAAAAACATTCAGTACTTC.

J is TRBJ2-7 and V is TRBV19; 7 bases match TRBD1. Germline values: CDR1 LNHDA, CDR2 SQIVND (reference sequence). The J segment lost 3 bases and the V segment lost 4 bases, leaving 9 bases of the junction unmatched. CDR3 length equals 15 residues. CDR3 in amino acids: CASSSRLGQNYEQYF. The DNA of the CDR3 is TGTGCCAGTAGTAGTAGACTGGGACAGAACTACGAGCAGTACTTC.